This T cell receptor (beta chain) derives from a study of T cell changes during pregnancy in multiple sclerosis. CDR3 length: 15 residues. In germline, CDR1 is SGHRS, CDR2 YFSETQ. V gave up 0 bases and J gave up 4 bases; unmatched junction bases: 2. TCRdb keeps only in-frame clones here, not all; method: immunoSEQ multiplex PCR. The sample lists about 52,000 clones, roughly 92% occurring once. J is TRBJ2-1 and V is TRBV5-1; 9 positions match TRBD2. The receptor was isolated from a female donor with multiple sclerosis, enrolled in a pregnancy study. Specimen: CD4+ T cells from peripheral blood mononuclear cells, collected in the third trimester of pregnancy. The CDR3 DNA follows: TGCGCCAGCAGCTTGGGACTAGCGGTGTACAATGAGCAGTTCTTC. Encoded protein: CASSLGLAVYNEQFF.